This TCR beta chain was profiled in a study of monozygotic twins with inflammatory bowel disease. Study-wide findings and caveats: The data offered no way to tell different T cell subtypes apart. No difference in repertoire similarity was seen between concordant and discordant twins, possibly because power was limited.

The length of the CDR3 is 15 residues. CDR1 SGHKS and CDR2 YYEKEE come from the germline V gene (reference sequence). On this clonotype itself: Its antigen is undetermined.

Approximately 3,600 ng of total RNA went into each TCR library. After re-calling the 5' RACE reads, TCRdb lists one entry per CDR3 protein, DNA absent. This repertoire includes hundreds of thousands of distinct CDR3 sequences. V and J are TRBV5-5 and TRBJ1-2; TCRdb picks TRBD1, but there is no DNA to check that call. The source is a human donor with ulcerative colitis or Crohn's disease, or a healthy co-twin of an affected twin (not recorded which). Material for sequencing was blood. This CDR3 is CASSLTGTGQYGYTF. The full variable domain, in which reference TRBV5-5 and TRBJ1-2 provide the parts outside the CDR3, is DAGVTQSPTHLIKTRGQQVTLRCSPISGHKSVSWYQQVLGQGPQFIFQYYEKEERGRGNFPDRFSARQFPNYSSELNVNALLLGDSALYLCASSLTGTGQYGYTFGSGTRLTVV.